The 8 T cell receptor beta chains reported below all come from one sample, sequenced in a study of Graves' ophthalmopathy and Graves' hyperthyroidism. As the template, RNA transcripts were used to amplify TCR beta CDR3 regions. RT-PCR with HTBI primers came first, then second-round multiplex PCR. MiXCR, applied by TCRdb to the multiplex PCR reads, yields one record per CDR3 protein. The sample consists of about 380,000 distinct CDR3 sequences, 15% of them appearing once. The sequenced material came from peripheral blood. The receptor source for this set is a young woman with stable Graves' hyperthyroidism.

The V and J genes are TRBV6-5 and TRBJ2-5, with 8 bases that match TRBD2. V trimming: 2 bases; J trimming: 0 bases; junction bases outside the gene matches: 8. The CDR3 loop spans 17 amino acids. Germline V gives CDR1 MNHEY, CDR2 SVGAGI. CDR3 sequence (DNA): TGTGCCAGCAGTTACGAGCGGTGGCGGGGGGACCAAGAGACCCAGTACTTC. The encoded protein is CASSYERWRGDQETQYF.

This clonotype showed up many times. V is TRBV13 and J is TRBJ1-1; tentatively, D is TRBD1 (6 bases). Germline values: CDR1 PRHDT, CDR2 FYEKMQ (reference sequence). This CDR3 has 13 amino acids. With 2 bases removed from V and 8 bases from J, the gap between germline ends came to 12 bases. As DNA, the CDR3 is TGTGCCAGCAGCTTACAGGGGCCGGGGGAAGCTTTCTTT. It specifies CASSLQGPGEAFF.

This clonotype was detected ten times or more. The rearrangement joins TRBV7-2 to TRBJ1-5; D not resolved. V was clipped by 6 bases and J by 5 bases, with 11 bases between them. In germline, CDR1 is SGHTA, CDR2 FQGNSA. This CDR3 spans 13 amino acids. CDR3 amino acids: CASSWGLDQPQHF. CDR3 DNA: TGTGCCAGCAGTTGGGGTTTAGATCAGCCCCAGCATTTT.

The V call is TRBV12-3 or TRBV12-4, the J call TRBJ1-5; perhaps TRBD1 as D (6 bases). The V and J ends lost 5 bases and 7 bases respectively, with 21 bases between them. The CDR3 runs 16 residues. CDR3 nucleotide sequence: TGTGCCAGCAGTCCCCTGGTACGGGGGGCACGACAGCCCCAGCATTTT. Translated: CASSPLVRGARQPQHF.

This clonotype was seen many times. The V call is TRBV12-3 or TRBV12-4, the J call TRBJ1-1, with 8 bases matching TRBD1. The CDR3 runs to 17 residues. J gave up 0 bases and V 6 bases, and 12 bases lay outside the gene matches. CDR3 loop: CASSGQGGINLNTEAFF. CDR3 DNA sequence: TGTGCCAGCAGCGGACAGGGTGGGATAAATTTGAACACTGAAGCTTTCTTT.

This clonotype was seen many times. The rearrangement links TRBV11-2 to TRBJ2-7; possible D gene TRBD2, 6 bases. Looked up from germline, CDR1 is SGHAT and CDR2 is FQNNGV. The CDR3 extends over 15 amino acids. V was cut by 0 bases and J by 7 bases, with 16 bases left in between. The CDR3 loop reads CASSLDRWAGLEQYF. Written as DNA, the CDR3 is TGTGCCAGCAGCTTAGATCGGTGGGCGGGGTTGGAGCAGTACTTC.

V is TRBV18 and J is TRBJ2-5; possibly TRBD2 for D (6 bases). The CDR3 runs 13 residues. Trimming pared 0 bases from V and 7 bases from J, leaving 9 bases between. Germline assignment: CDR1 KGHSH and CDR2 LQKENI. DNA for the CDR3: TGTGCCAGCTCACCACCGGGAGCGGGGACCCAGTACTTC. Translation gives CASSPPGAGTQYF.

This clonotype was picked up many times. The chain is built from TRBV5-4 and TRBJ2-5; 7 bases fit TRBD1. The CDR3 length is 14 residues. Germline V gives CDR1 SGHNT, CDR2 YYREEE (reference sequence). V shed 4 bases and J 3 bases; nucleotides not matched to a gene: 6. The CDR3 bases are TGTGCCAGCAGCGTCGACAGGGTAGAAGAGACCCAGTACTTC. The encoded protein is CASSVDRVEETQYF.